One T cell receptor beta chain is described in this entry. The entry originates in a study of T cell changes during pregnancy in multiple sclerosis. Some clones are missing from TCRdb's copy, which holds only in-frame ones; the method was immunoSEQ multiplex PCR. The data contain roughly 40,000 clones, 84% of them singletons. The input for sequencing was CD4+ T cells from peripheral blood mononuclear cells, taken before pregnancy. This receptor was identified in a female donor with multiple sclerosis, enrolled in a pregnancy study.

The CDR3 DNA follows: TGTGCCAGCAGCTTAGGGTCGCGGGGGGAAACCTACAATGAGCAGTTCTTC. It yields the protein CASSLGSRGETYNEQFF. J is TRBJ2-1 and V is TRBV11-3, with 8 bases matching TRBD2. Per the germline V gene, CDR1 is SGHNT and CDR2 is YENEEA. The CDR3 contains 17 residues. The V segment lost 1 base and the J segment 2 bases; nucleotides outside the gene matches: 7.